Included here is one T cell receptor (beta chain) sequence, with context. Sequenced by immunoSEQ multiplex PCR; TCRdb stores in-frame clones only, minus some. The sample holds roughly 350,000 clones, about 86% seen once. Treatment meaning: over 15 received Ad26.COV2.S at low or high dose, single or two shots; about 5 received placebo; per-sample allocation not given. Collection of the samples took place on day 63 after the first injection of vaccine or placebo. An 18-55-year-old adult in Boston served as donor. This vaccine is an Ad26 vector that expresses the Wuhan-strain SARS-CoV-2 spike. These data originate in a study of Ad26.COV2.S vaccination and SARS-CoV-2 variants. About the research overall: Ad26.COV2.S arm of COV1001 included the donor.

The V gene's germline CDR1 is MRHNA and CDR2 SNTAGT. The CDR3 spans 15 residues. The V end lost 4 bases, the J end lost 3 bases, and 10 bases lay between the germline ends. The chain has TRBV6-4 and TRBJ2-6, with D unresolved. The source of this sequence is a person between 18 and 60 years old who received the Ad26.COV2.S COVID-19 vaccine or a placebo. Specimen: peripheral blood, collected in a trial of Ad26.COV2.S vaccine versus placebo. The CDR3 sequence is CASSALPDGANVLTF. The CDR3 DNA is TGTGCCAGCAGTGCCCTGCCGGATGGGGCCAACGTCCTGACTTTC.